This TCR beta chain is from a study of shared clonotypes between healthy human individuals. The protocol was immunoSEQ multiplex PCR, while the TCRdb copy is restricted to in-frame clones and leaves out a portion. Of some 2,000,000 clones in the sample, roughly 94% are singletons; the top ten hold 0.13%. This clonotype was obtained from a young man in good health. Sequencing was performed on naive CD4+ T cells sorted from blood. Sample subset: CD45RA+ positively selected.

This CDR3 reads CASRSGKGNQPQHF. The CDR3 nucleotides are TGTGCCAGCAGATCGGGTAAGGGCAATCAGCCCCAGCATTTT. The gene calls are TRBV21-1 and TRBJ1-5. TRBV21-1 is a documented pseudogene. This CDR3 region has 14 residues.